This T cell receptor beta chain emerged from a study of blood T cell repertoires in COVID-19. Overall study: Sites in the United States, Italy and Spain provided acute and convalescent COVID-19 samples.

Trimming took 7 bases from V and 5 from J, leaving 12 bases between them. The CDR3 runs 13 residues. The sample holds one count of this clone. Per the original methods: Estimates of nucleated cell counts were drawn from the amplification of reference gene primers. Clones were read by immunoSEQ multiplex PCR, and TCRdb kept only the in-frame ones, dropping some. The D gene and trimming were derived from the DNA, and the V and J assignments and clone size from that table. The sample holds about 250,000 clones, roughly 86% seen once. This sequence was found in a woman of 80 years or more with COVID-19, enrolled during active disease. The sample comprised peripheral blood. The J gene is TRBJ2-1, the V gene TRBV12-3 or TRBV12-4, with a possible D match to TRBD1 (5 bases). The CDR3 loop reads CASKDITDNEQFF. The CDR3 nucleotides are TGTGCCAGCAAGGACATAACGGACAATGAGCAGTTCTTC.